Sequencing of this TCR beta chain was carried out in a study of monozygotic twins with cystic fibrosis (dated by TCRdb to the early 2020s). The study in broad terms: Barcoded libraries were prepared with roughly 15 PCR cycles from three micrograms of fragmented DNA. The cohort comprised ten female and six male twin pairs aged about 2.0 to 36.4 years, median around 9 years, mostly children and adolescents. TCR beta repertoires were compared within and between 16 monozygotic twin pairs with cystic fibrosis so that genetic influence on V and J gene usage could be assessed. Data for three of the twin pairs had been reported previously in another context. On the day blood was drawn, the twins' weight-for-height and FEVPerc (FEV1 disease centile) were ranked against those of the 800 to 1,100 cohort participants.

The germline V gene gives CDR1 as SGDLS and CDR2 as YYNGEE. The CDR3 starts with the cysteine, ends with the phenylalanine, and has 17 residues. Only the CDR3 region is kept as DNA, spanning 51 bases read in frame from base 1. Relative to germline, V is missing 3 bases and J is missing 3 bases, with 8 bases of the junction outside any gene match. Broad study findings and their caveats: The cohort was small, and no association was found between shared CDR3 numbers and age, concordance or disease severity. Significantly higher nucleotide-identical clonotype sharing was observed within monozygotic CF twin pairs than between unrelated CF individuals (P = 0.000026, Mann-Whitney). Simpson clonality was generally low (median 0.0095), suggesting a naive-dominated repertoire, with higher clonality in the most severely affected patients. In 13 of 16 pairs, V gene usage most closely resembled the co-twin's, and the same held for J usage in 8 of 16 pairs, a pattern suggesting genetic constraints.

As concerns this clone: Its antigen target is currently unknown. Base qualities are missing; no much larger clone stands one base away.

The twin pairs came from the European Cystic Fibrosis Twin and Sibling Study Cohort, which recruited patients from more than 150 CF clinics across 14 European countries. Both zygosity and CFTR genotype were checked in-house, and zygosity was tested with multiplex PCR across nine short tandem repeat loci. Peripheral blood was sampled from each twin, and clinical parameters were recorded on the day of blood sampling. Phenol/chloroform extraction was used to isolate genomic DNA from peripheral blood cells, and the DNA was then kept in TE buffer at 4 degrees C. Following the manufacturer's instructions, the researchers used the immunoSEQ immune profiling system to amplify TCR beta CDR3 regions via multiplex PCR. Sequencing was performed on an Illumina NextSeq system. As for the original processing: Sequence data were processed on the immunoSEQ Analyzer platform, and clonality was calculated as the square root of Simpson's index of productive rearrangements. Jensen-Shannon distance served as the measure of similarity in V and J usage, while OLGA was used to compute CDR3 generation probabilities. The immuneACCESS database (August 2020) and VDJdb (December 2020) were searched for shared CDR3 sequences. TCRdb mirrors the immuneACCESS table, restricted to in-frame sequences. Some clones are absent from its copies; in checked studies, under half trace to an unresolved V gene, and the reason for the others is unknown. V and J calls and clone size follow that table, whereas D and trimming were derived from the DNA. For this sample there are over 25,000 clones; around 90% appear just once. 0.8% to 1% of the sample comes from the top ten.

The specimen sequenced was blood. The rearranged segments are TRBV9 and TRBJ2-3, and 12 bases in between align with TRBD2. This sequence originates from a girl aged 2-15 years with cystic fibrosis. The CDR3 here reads CASSGEPGLAGTDTQYF. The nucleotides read TGTGCCAGCAGCGGAGAACCGGGACTAGCGGGTACAGATACGCAGTATTTT.